This T cell receptor (beta chain) was recorded in a study of blood T cell repertoires in COVID-19. This table comes from immunoSEQ multiplex PCR, and its TCRdb copy is limited to in-frame clones, with some not included. Seen here are fewer than 250,000 clones, around 90% observed once, and the top ten hold 7% to 9%. The TCR sequence derives from a man younger than 45 in a cohort exposed to, infected with or recovered from COVID-19 (not recorded which). Sequencing was performed on PBMCs or T cells enriched from blood (not recorded which).

The CDR3, as DNA: TGCGCCAGCAGCCAAGATAGGGCGGGAGAGAGCATCGATGAGCAGTTCTTC. Translating it yields CASSQDRAGESIDEQFF. The chain joins TRBV4-3 to TRBJ2-1, with 7 bases aligning to TRBD2. V lost 0 bases, J lost 8 bases, and 13 bases stayed unmatched. This CDR3 has 17 amino acids. The germline V gene has CDR1 LGHNA and CDR2 YSLEER.